One TCR beta chain is described in this entry. Its antigen is not known. Clones were read by immunoSEQ multiplex PCR, and TCRdb kept only the in-frame ones, dropping some. The data hold some 790,000 clones, with approximately 77% observed a single time. The sample is drawn from a study of shared clonotypes between healthy human individuals. Study-level results: A handful of donors shared about 5% of their naive CD4 clonotypes.

Germline CDR1 SGHVS, CDR2 FQNEAQ. The CDR3 runs 15 residues. Germline trimming cut 4 bases from V and 0 bases from J; bases unmatched to any gene: 6. The sample comprised memory CD4+ T cells sorted from blood. Subset reported: CD45RA-negative fraction. This chain connects TRBV7-8 to TRBJ2-7; 7 bases fit TRBD2. The TCR was taken from a woman aged 30 to 39 in good health. CDR3 in DNA: TGTGCCAGCAGCTCGGCGGGAGTCTCCTCCTACGAGCAGTACTTC. Translating it yields CASSSAGVSSYEQYF. Supplemented by reference TRBV7-8 and TRBJ2-7, the full variable domain reads GAGVSQSPRYKVAKRGQDVALRCDPISGHVSLFWYQQALGQGPEFLTYFQNEAQLDKSGLPSDRFFAERPEGSVSTLKIQRTQQEDSAVYLCASSSAGVSSYEQYFGPGTRLTVT.